These T cell receptor beta chains were read from a single sample in a study of identical twins. TCRdb called the 5' RACE reads again in MiXCR, with one record for every CDR3 protein. The data hold 200,000 to 250,000 distinct CDR3 sequences, with 5.5% to 7% observed a single time. These records were also assigned to another study, of yellow fever vaccine responses in identical twins.

Sequencing input: memory (CD45RO+) T cells sorted from blood. These receptors came from a woman between 18 and 30 years old in good health. CDR3s include the opening cysteine and the closing phenylalanine or tryptophan. A D gene is named only where the DNA matches it firmly. Size tells how often a clone was seen (once, few, many) or the class of an expanded clone, and some rows leave it out.

cdr3_aa	cdr3_nt	d_call	v_call	j_call	clone_size
CASNPGRVENGYTF	TGTGCCAGCAACCCAGGGCGGGTGGAGAATGGCTACACCTTC	.	TRBV12-3/TRBV12-4	TRBJ1-2	many
CASSLDGLTGELFF	TGCGCCAGCAGCTTGGACGGGCTAACCGGGGAGCTGTTTTTT	.	TRBV5-1	TRBJ2-2	many
CSVEVLPVGARFTEAFF	TGCAGCGTTGAAGTCCTCCCTGTGGGAGCGCGGTTCACTGAAGCTTTCTTT	.	TRBV29-1	TRBJ1-1	few
CASSEAWDRTYEQYF	TGTGCCAGCAGTGAAGCCTGGGACAGAACCTACGAGCAGTACTTC	TRBD1	TRBV6-1	TRBJ2-7	few
CASSQDNWALDQTRETQYF	TGTGCCAGCAGCCAAGATAATTGGGCCCTGGACCAGACCCGAGAGACCCAGTACTTC	.	TRBV4-2	TRBJ2-5	.
CASSGRDSAGDEQFF	TGTGCCAGTAGTGGGCGGGACTCAGCGGGCGATGAGCAGTTCTTC	.	TRBV19	TRBJ2-1	.
CATSRGGGAYEQYF	TGTGCCACCAGCAGAGGAGGGGGTGCCTACGAGCAGTACTTC	.	TRBV15	TRBJ2-7	few
CASSSLPGETQYF	TGTGCCAGCAGCTCCCTGCCGGGAGAGACCCAGTACTTC	.	TRBV7-9	TRBJ2-5	many
CASGNSRNQPQHF	TGTGCCTCAGGAAATAGTCGTAATCAGCCCCAGCATTTT	.	TRBV15	TRBJ1-5	many
CAISPNSGTYEQYF	TGTGCCATCAGTCCGAATAGCGGGACCTACGAGCAGTACTTC	TRBD2	TRBV10-3	TRBJ2-7	many
CASSSPLGTSGSGSYNEQFF	TGTGCCAGCAGCTCGCCTCTCGGGACTAGCGGGAGCGGATCCTACAATGAGCAGTTCTTC	TRBD2	TRBV11-2	TRBJ2-1	few
CASSQEGGSPLHF	TGTGCCAGCAGCCAAGAAGGGGGTTCACCCCTCCACTTT	.	TRBV3-1	TRBJ1-6	few
CASGRDPPHF	TGCGCCAGCGGCCGGGACCCTCCCCACTTC	.	TRBV5-1	TRBJ2-1	.
CASSLFWLTGGPNNTGELFF	TGTGCCAGCAGTTTATTCTGGTTGACAGGGGGCCCGAATAACACCGGGGAGCTGTTTTTT	TRBD1	TRBV28	TRBJ2-2	.
CASGFGEKLFF	TGTGCCAGCGGTTTTGGGGAAAAACTGTTTTTT	.	TRBV12-3/TRBV12-4	TRBJ1-4	many
CASSFGRGRANYGYTF	TGTGCCAGCAGTTTTGGGAGGGGGCGAGCTAACTATGGCTACACCTTC	TRBD1	TRBV27	TRBJ1-2	few
CASSLKPGLHGSGANVLTF	TGTGCCAGCAGTTTAAAGCCGGGACTTCACGGCTCTGGGGCCAACGTCCTGACTTTC	.	TRBV27	TRBJ2-6	.
CASSLGGWSIGNEQFF	TGCGCCAGCAGCTTGGGGGGATGGTCAATCGGCAATGAGCAGTTCTTC	.	TRBV5-1	TRBJ2-1	many
CASSKRGVQETQYF	TGTGCCAGCAGCAAGCGGGGGGTCCAAGAGACCCAGTACTTC	TRBD2	TRBV3-1	TRBJ2-5	many
CSARGLGANVLTF	TGCAGTGCTAGGGGGTTAGGGGCCAACGTCCTGACTTTC	.	TRBV20-1	TRBJ2-6	few
CASSLDGRDFAGELFF	TGCGCCAGCAGCTTGGATGGCAGGGATTTCGCCGGGGAGCTGTTTTTT	.	TRBV5-1	TRBJ2-2	many
CASSQALAGTVSYEQYF	TGTGCCAGCAGCCAAGCTCTAGCGGGAACCGTATCCTACGAGCAGTACTTC	TRBD2	TRBV4-2	TRBJ2-7	many
CSASWDSRGPNSPLHF	TGCAGTGCTTCTTGGGACTCCCGAGGGCCTAATTCACCCCTCCACTTT	.	TRBV20-1	TRBJ1-6	many
CASSRGEKQYF	TGCGCCAGCAGTCGGGGTGAGAAGCAGTACTTC	.	TRBV5-1	TRBJ2-7	many
CASSPRGANYGYTF	TGTGCCAGCAGCCCCCGCGGGGCCAACTATGGCTACACCTTC	.	TRBV9	TRBJ1-2	.
CASSQGGGLSNQPQHF	TGTGCCAGCAGCCAAGGGGGCGGACTTAGCAATCAGCCCCAGCATTTT	.	TRBV3-1	TRBJ1-5	.
CASSLLGGGPQETQYF	TGCGCCAGCAGCTTGTTAGGCGGGGGACCTCAAGAGACCCAGTACTTC	TRBD2	TRBV5-1	TRBJ2-5	few